These 16 T cell receptor beta chains came from one sample sequenced in a study of blood T cell repertoires in COVID-19. This table comes from immunoSEQ multiplex PCR, and its TCRdb copy is limited to in-frame clones, with some not included. The sample lists roughly 240,000 clones, approximately 82% occurring once. Sample: peripheral blood. The receptors originated from a man in his 60s who had recovered from COVID-19.

The chain uses TRBV7-2 and TRBJ2-3; TRBD2 matches 7 bases. J was trimmed by 2 bases and V by 3 bases; bases with no gene match: 2. Germline V CDR1 and CDR2: SGHTA, FQGNSA. The length of the CDR3 is 14 residues. In nucleotides, the CDR3 is TGTGCCAGCAGCTTGACTAGCCCCACAGATACGCAGTATTTT. It specifies CASSLTSPTDTQYF.

In regard to this clone: At the DNA level, this CDR3 is encoded by other sequences in the same sample as well. The chain uses TRBV18 and TRBJ2-3; 10 positions agree with TRBD1. V shed 1 base, J shed 0 bases, and the junction held 4 bases outside the gene matches. In germline, CDR1 is KGHSH, CDR2 LQKENI. This CDR3 spans 17 amino acids. The CDR3 loop is CASSPRTGGTSTDTQYF. The CDR3 DNA reads as TGTGCCAGCTCACCACGGACAGGGGGGACTAGCACAGATACGCAGTATTTT.

CDR3 coding DNA: TGTGCCAGCAGCCCAGAGGGTAGCGGGAGGGCGGGTGAGCAGTTCTTC. As protein: CASSPEGSGRAGEQFF. The chain uses TRBV7-2 and TRBJ2-1; TRBD2 matches at 11 bases. Germline trimming cut 5 bases from V and 9 bases from J; bases unmatched to any gene: 12. This CDR3 comprises 16 residues. CDR1 is SGHTA, CDR2 FQGNSA, per germline.

The chain carries TRBV6-1 and TRBJ2-5; 8 bases fit TRBD1. CDR1 MNHNS and CDR2 SASEGT come from the germline V gene. With V trimmed by 2 bases and J by 2 bases, 4 bases remained unmatched. The CDR3 runs 15 residues. CDR3 region: CASSEIRTGQETQYF. Written as DNA, the CDR3 is TGTGCCAGCAGTGAAATCAGGACAGGGCAAGAGACCCAGTACTTC.

The rearrangement links TRBV12-3 or TRBV12-4 to TRBJ2-5; 12 nucleotides align to TRBD1. J was trimmed by 8 bases and V by 7 bases; bases with no gene match: 5. The CDR3 length is 13 residues. CDR3 protein: CASKRDRGHTQYF. The CDR3 bases are TGTGCCAGCAAACGGGACAGGGGGCATACCCAGTACTTC.

The rearrangement links TRBV5-4 to TRBJ2-5; maybe TRBD1 (5 bases). CDR3 size: 14 residues. CDR1 SGHNT and CDR2 YYREEE come from the germline V gene (reference sequence). The V gene lost 9 bases and the J gene lost 0 bases, with 15 bases spanning the gap. This CDR3 is CATNRRRDQETQYF. The CDR3 nucleotides are TGTGCCACCAACAGGCGACGGGACCAAGAGACCCAGTACTTC.

The gene calls are TRBV19 and TRBJ2-6; maybe TRBD2 (5 bases). The CDR3 spans 15 residues. From germline, CDR1 is LNHDA and CDR2 SQIVND (reference sequence). V lost 4 bases, J lost 5 bases, and 12 bases lay in between. CDR3 DNA sequence: TGTGCCAGTAGTAGGTCGGAGGTTAGGGCCAACGTCCTGACTTTC. Protein: CASSRSEVRANVLTF. Filled out from reference TRBV19 and TRBJ2-6, the complete variable domain reads DGGITQSPKYLFRKEGQNVTLSCEQNLNHDAMYWYRQDPGQGLRLIYYSQIVNDFQKGDIAEGYSVSREKKESFPLTVTSAQKNPTAFYLCASSRSEVRANVLTFGAGSRLTVL.

This clone was seen more than once but under ten times. CDR3 sequence: CASSVGTATQETQYF. The CDR3 DNA reads TGTGCCAGCAGCGTAGGGACTGCCACCCAAGAGACCCAGTACTTC. The chain is built from TRBV9 and TRBJ2-5; D perhaps matches TRBD2 (5 bases). Trimming left V 0 bases short and J 1 base short, with 10 bases between. Per germline, CDR1 SGDLS and CDR2 YYNGEE. The CDR3 is 15 amino acids.

In this sample, this clone turned up once. This chain joins TRBV24-1 and TRBJ2-3; no clear D gene. The germline V and J ends were trimmed by 12 bases and 0 bases, with 15 bases remaining between them. Per the germline V gene, CDR1 is KGHDR and CDR2 is SFDVKD. The CDR3 extends over 14 amino acids. In DNA, the CDR3 is TGTGCCCCTTATAAATCCACTAGCACAGATACGCAGTATTTT. Protein product: CAPYKSTSTDTQYF.

V is TRBV18 and J is TRBJ2-7, with 12 bases that match TRBD2. Germline CDR1 KGHSH, CDR2 LQKENI. The CDR3 is 17 amino acids. V shed 2 bases, J shed 4 bases, and the junction held 9 bases outside the gene matches. The CDR3 loop is CASSPVTTSGSGYEQYF. The CDR3 nucleotides read TGTGCCAGCTCACCAGTCACGACTAGCGGGAGCGGTTACGAGCAGTACTTC.

The V call is TRBV7-6, the J call TRBJ2-1; 10 bases agree with TRBD1. CDR3 length: 15 amino acids. With V trimmed by 8 bases and J by 3 bases, 7 bases remained unmatched. Germline assignment: CDR1 SGHVS and CDR2 FNYEAQ. CDR3 bases: TGTGCCAGCTCCCAAGACAGGGGGCTCTACAATGAGCAGTTCTTC. The encoded protein is CASSQDRGLYNEQFF.

The CDR3, as DNA: TGTGCCAGCAGCTGGAGGGACAGACGGCTGGGTGGCTACACCTTC. Protein: CASSWRDRRLGGYTF. The J gene is TRBJ1-2, the V gene TRBV7-9, with 7 bases matching TRBD1. Germline values: CDR1 SEHNR, CDR2 FQNEAQ (reference sequence). The V segment lost 4 bases and the J segment 7 bases; nucleotides outside the gene matches: 12. CDR3 length equals 15 residues. Looking up the rest from reference TRBV7-9 and TRBJ1-2 gives the full variable domain: DTGVSQNPRHKITKRGQNVTFRCDPISEHNRLYWYRQTLGQGPEFLTYFQNEAQLEKSRLLSDRFSAERPKGSFSTLEIQRTEQGDSAMYLCASSWRDRRLGGYTFGSGTRLTVV.

This clone was recorded only once. V gene TRBV10-3 combines with J gene TRBJ1-5; D is possibly TRBD1 (6 bases). Trimming left V 6 bases short and J 2 bases short, with 17 bases between. Germline V gene data show CDR1 as ENHRY and CDR2 as SYGVKD. The CDR3 has 16 residues. The chain's CDR3 is CAIRAAGGRGNQPQHF. In nucleotides, the CDR3 is TGTGCCATCAGGGCGGCGGGGGGCAGAGGCAATCAGCCCCAGCATTTT.

The V gene is TRBV5-4, the J gene TRBJ2-1; 8 nucleotides match TRBD2. This CDR3 has 16 amino acids. Germline CDR1 reads SGHNT; CDR2 reads YYREEE (reference sequence). J lost 8 bases, V lost 4 bases, and 14 bases had no gene match. The CDR3 DNA follows: TGTGCCAGCAGCCCGGATGCGGGAGGCTACCTTCATGAGCAGTTCTTC. Its translation is CASSPDAGGYLHEQFF.

The chain employs TRBV6-5 and TRBJ2-3; 7 nucleotides align to TRBD2. The ends lost 4 bases at V and 4 bases at J; junction bases unmatched: 11. Germline CDR1 is MNHEY and CDR2 is SVGAGI. CDR3 length: 16 amino acids. The CDR3 loop is CASSFRTSWYADTQYF. For the CDR3, the DNA is TGTGCCAGCAGTTTTCGGACTAGTTGGTACGCAGATACGCAGTATTTT.

The CDR3 DNA follows: TGTGCCAGCAGCAAACAGGGTCATTCGCCGTCTGGCTACACCTTC. Translating gives CASSKQGHSPSGYTF. This chain connects TRBV21-1 to TRBJ1-2; TRBD1 is the table's D call and was not checked against the DNA. TRBV21-1 is described as a pseudogene. The CDR3 is 15 residues long.